Sequencing of this T cell receptor beta chain was carried out in a study of T cell repertoires in cytomegalovirus infection. This clonotype was recorded at least ten times. Its antigen is not identified. TCRdb reanalysed the reads using MiXCR and keeps one entry per CDR3 protein. The top ten hold roughly 25% of the sample, which has about 160,000 distinct CDR3 sequences, roughly 21% seen once. Trimming removed 3 bases at V and 8 bases at J, with 14 bases between. This CDR3 spans 14 amino acids. Germline CDR1 and CDR2: SGHVS and FNYEAQ. V and J are TRBV7-6 and TRBJ2-1; D is uncertain. Sequencing used CD8+ T cells from cultured PBMCs, obtained from culture after CMV antigen stimulation. This TCR was recovered from a human donor in good health (CMV status not recorded). Some clones in this sample may be carry-over from other donors' samples. As DNA, the CDR3 is TGTGCCAGCAGCTTGGCCGGGCCTCAACATGAGCAGTTCTTC. Protein: CASSLAGPQHEQFF.